These 5 T cell receptor beta chains originate from one sample sequenced in a study of shared clonotypes between healthy human individuals. TCRdb's table, derived via immunoSEQ multiplex PCR, lists solely in-frame clones and lacks some. Among some 240,000 clones listed, 65% to 70% were seen once. Material: memory CD4+ T cells sorted from blood. The subset was: CD45RA-negative fraction. These receptor sequences come from a young man in good health.

The sample holds a few counts of this clone. V gene TRBV6-6 combines with J gene TRBJ2-1; D not certain. CDR3 length equals 14 residues. Deletions cut 3 bases from V and 5 bases from J, with 11 bases between. Looked up from germline, CDR1 is MNHNY and CDR2 is SVGAGI (reference sequence). CDR3 sequence: CASSYKGWNNEQFF. The DNA of the CDR3 is TGTGCCAGCAGTTATAAGGGTTGGAACAATGAGCAGTTCTTC.

The chain recombines TRBV9 with TRBJ2-4, with D maybe TRBD2 (6 bases). CDR3 length: 15 amino acids. V dropped 3 bases and J dropped 5 bases, with 15 bases sitting between them. Looked up from germline, CDR1 is SGDLS and CDR2 is YYNGEE. CDR3: CASSASGTPQNIQYF. Here the CDR3 DNA reads TGTGCCAGCAGCGCATCCGGGACTCCGCAAAACATTCAGTACTTC. Combining the CDR3 with reference TRBV9 and TRBJ2-4 gives the whole variable domain DSGVTQTPKHLITATGQRVTLRCSPRSGDLSVYWYQQSLDQGLQFLIQYYNGEERAKGNILERFSAQQFPDLHSELNLSSLELGDSALYFCASSASGTPQNIQYFGAGTRLSVL.

CDR3 loop: CSVARGTGSYEQYF. CDR3 nucleotides: TGCAGCGTTGCCCGAGGGACAGGGAGTTACGAGCAGTACTTC. V usage is TRBV29-1 and J usage is TRBJ2-7; TRBD1 matches 9 bases. V was pared by 4 bases and J by 4 bases, with 8 bases of the junction left unmatched. The CDR3 loop spans 14 amino acids. Germline assignment: CDR1 SQVTM and CDR2 ANQGSEA.

The chain is built from TRBV5-1 and TRBJ2-1; D is perhaps TRBD1 (5 bases). The CDR3 is made up of 13 amino acids. Deletions cut 5 bases from V and 6 bases from J, with 12 bases between. Germline CDR1 reads SGHRS; CDR2 reads YFSETQ. The CDR3: CASRKTASNEQFF. CDR3 DNA sequence: TGCGCCAGCAGGAAGACAGCGTCCAATGAGCAGTTCTTC.

This chain links TRBV6-1 with TRBJ2-6, with a weak D call TRBD2 (5 bases). Germline CDR1 is MNHNS and CDR2 is SASEGT. This CDR3 is built from 15 residues. V lost 5 bases and J 1 base, leaving 9 bases between the germline ends. The CDR3 protein is CASSKRGSGANVLTF. The CDR3 nucleotides are TGTGCCAGCAGTAAGAGAGGGTCTGGGGCCAACGTCCTGACTTTC.